Described below is a single T cell receptor (beta chain) sequence and its context. This entry comes from a study of blood T cell repertoires in COVID-19. Study background: Acute and convalescent COVID-19 samples came from the United States, Italy and Spain. Sources were T cells, B-cell-depleted T cells, or PBMCs; the material itself was cDNA or gDNA.

Sequencing used immunoSEQ multiplex PCR; TCRdb keeps in-frame clones, though not all of them. The table has around 100,000 clones, about 89% seen once. Unmatched junction bases numbered 10, after V lost 8 bases and J lost 4 bases. This CDR3 region has 15 residues. Germline CDR1 MNHEY, CDR2 SVGAGI. V is TRBV6-5 and J is TRBJ2-2; the match to TRBD1 covers 7 bases. Input material: peripheral blood. The sequence derives from a man between 60 and 75 years old with acute or convalescent COVID-19. CDR3 amino acids: CASLQGDRGTGELFF. CDR3 nucleotides: TGTGCCAGCCTTCAGGGGGACCGCGGCACCGGGGAGCTGTTTTTT.